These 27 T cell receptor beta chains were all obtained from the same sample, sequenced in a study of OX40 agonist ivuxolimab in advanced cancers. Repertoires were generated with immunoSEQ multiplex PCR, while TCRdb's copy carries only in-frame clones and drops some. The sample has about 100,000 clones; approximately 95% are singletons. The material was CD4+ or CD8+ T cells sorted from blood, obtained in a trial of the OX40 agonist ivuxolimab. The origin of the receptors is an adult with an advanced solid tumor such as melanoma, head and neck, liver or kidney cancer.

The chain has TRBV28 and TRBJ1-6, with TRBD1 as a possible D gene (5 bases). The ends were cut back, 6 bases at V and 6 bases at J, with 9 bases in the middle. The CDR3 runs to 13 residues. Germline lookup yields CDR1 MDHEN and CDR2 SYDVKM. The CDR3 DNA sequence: TGTGCCAGCAGGGGGGAGGTTAATTCACCCCTCCACTTT. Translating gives CASRGEVNSPLHF.

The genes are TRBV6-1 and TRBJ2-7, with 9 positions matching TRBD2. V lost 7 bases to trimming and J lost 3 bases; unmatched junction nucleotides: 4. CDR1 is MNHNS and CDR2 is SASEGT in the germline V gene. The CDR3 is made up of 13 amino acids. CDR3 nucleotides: TGTGCCAGCACCGCTAGCGGGAACTACGAGCAGTACTTC. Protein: CASTASGNYEQYF.

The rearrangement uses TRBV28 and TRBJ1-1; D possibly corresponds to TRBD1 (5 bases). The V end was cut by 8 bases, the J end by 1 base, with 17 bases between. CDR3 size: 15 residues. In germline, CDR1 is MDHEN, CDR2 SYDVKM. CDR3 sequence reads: CASSGRAVGNTEAFF. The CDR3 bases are TGTGCCAGCTCGGGCAGGGCTGTCGGGAACACTGAAGCTTTCTTT. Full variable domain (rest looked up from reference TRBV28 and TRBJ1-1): DVKVTQSSRYLVKRTGEKVFLECVQDMDHENMFWYRQDPGLGLRLIYFSYDVKMKEKGDIPEGYSVSREKKERFSLILESASTNQTSMYLCASSGRAVGNTEAFFGQGTRLTVV.

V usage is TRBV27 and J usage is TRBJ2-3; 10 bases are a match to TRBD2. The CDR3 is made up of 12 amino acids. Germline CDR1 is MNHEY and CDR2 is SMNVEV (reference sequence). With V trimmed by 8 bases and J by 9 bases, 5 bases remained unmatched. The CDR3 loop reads CASGTSDFTQYF. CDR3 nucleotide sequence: TGTGCCAGCGGGACTAGCGATTTCACGCAGTATTTT.

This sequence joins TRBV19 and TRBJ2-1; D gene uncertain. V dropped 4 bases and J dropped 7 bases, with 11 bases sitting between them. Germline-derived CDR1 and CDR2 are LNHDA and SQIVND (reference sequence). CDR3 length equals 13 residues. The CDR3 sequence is CASSTTSRNEQFF. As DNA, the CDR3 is TGTGCCAGTAGTACAACTTCTAGAAATGAGCAGTTCTTC.

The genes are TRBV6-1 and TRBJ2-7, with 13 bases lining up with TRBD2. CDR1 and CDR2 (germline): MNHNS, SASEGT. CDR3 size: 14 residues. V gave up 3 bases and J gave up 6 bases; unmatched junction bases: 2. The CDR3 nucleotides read TGTGCCAGCAGTGACGGACTAGCGGGGGTCGAGCAGTACTTC. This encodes CASSDGLAGVEQYF.

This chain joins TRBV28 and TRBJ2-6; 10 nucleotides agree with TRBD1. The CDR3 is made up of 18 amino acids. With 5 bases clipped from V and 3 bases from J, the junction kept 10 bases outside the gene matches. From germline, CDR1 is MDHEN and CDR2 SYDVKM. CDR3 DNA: TGTGCCAGCAGTCAATCCCCCGGGACAGGGGATGGGGCCAACGTCCTGACTTTC. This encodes CASSQSPGTGDGANVLTF.

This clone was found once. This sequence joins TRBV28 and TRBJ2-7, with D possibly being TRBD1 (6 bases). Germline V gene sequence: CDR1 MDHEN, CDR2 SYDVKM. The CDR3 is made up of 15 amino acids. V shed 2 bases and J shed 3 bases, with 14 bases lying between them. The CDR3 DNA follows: TGTGCCAGCAGTTTAAGGGGGAAGAGGGTCTACGAGCAGTACTTC. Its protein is CASSLRGKRVYEQYF.

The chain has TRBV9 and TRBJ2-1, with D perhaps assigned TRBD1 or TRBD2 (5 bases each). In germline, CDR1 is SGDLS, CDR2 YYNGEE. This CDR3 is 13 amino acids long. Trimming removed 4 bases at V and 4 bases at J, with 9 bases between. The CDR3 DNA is TGTGCCAGCAGCACCTGGGGGTACAATGAGCAGTTCTTC. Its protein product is CASSTWGYNEQFF.

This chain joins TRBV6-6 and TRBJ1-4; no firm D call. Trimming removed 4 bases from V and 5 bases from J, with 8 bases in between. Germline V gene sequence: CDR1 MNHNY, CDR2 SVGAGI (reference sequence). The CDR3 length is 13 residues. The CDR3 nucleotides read TGTGCCAGCAGTTTCACACAGAATGAAAAACTGTTTTTT. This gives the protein CASSFTQNEKLFF.

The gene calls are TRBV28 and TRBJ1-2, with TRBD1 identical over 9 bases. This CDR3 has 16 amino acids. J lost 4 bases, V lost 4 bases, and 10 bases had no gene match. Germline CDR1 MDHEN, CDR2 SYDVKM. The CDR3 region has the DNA TGTGCCAGCAGTTCTCTTTGGGGACAGGGACTCTATGGCTACACCTTC. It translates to CASSSLWGQGLYGYTF.

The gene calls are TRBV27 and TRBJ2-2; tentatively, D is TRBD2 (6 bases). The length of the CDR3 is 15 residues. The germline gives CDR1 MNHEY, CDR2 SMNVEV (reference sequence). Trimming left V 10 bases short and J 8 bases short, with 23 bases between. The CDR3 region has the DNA TGTGCCATCATGACCGGGACTCCCCCTCGGGGGGAGCTGTTTTTT. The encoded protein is CAIMTGTPPRGELFF.

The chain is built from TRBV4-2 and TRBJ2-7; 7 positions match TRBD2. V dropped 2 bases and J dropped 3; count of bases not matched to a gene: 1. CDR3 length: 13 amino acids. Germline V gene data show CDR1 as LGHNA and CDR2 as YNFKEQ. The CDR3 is CASSQSGGYEQYF. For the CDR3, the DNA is TGTGCCAGCAGCCAATCGGGGGGCTACGAGCAGTACTTC.

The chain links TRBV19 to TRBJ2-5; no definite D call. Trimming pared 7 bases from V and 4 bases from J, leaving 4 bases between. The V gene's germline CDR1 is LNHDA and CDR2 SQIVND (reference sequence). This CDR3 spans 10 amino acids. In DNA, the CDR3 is TGTGCCAGTATGGGAGAGACCCAGTACTTC. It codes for CASMGETQYF.

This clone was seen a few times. The CDR3 is CASSFSNQPQHF. For the CDR3, the DNA is TGTGCCAGCAGTTTTAGCAATCAGCCCCAGCATTTT. The rearrangement uses TRBV27 and TRBJ1-5; D is unresolved. Germline V CDR1 and CDR2: MNHEY, SMNVEV (reference sequence). Trimming pared 3 bases from V and 0 bases from J, leaving 0 bases between. The CDR3 runs to 12 residues.

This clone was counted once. This CDR3 reads CASSYSGGGYTF. In DNA, the CDR3 is TGTGCCAGCAGTTACTCGGGAGGGGGCTACACCTTC. The chain has TRBV6-6 and TRBJ1-2; no firm D call. CDR1 MNHNY and CDR2 SVGAGI come from the germline V gene (reference sequence). The ends were cut back, 0 bases at V and 8 bases at J, with 7 bases in the middle. This CDR3 contains 12 residues.

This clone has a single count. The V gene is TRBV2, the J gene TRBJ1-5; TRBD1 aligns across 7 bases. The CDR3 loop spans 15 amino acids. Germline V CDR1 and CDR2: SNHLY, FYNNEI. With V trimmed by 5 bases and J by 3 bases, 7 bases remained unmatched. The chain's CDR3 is CASSTGTDNNQPQHF. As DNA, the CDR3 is TGTGCCAGCAGTACCGGGACAGATAACAATCAGCCCCAGCATTTT.

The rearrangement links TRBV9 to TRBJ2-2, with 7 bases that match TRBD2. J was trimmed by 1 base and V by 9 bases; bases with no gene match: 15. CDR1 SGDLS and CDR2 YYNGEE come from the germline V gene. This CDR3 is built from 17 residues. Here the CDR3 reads CAIKRERLAVNTGELFF. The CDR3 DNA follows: TGTGCCATAAAAAGGGAACGGCTAGCGGTGAACACCGGGGAGCTGTTTTTT.

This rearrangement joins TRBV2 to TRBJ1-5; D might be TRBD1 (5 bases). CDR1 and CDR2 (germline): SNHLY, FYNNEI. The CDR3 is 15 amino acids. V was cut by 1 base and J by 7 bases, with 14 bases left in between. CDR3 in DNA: TGTGCCAGCAGTGAAGGGGGCGGGGGTGGACAGCCCCAGCATTTT. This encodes CASSEGGGGGQPQHF.

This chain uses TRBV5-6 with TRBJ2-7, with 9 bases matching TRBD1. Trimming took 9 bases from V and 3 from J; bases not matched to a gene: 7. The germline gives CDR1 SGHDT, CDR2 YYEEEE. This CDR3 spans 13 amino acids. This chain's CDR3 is CATGTGNLYEQYF. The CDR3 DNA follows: TGTGCCACCGGGACAGGGAATCTCTACGAGCAGTACTTC.

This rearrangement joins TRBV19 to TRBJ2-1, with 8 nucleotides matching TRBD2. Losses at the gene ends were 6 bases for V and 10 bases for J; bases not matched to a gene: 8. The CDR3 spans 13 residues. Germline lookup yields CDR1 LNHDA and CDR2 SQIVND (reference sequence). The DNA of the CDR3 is TGTGCCAGTAGCCCACATAGCGGGGTCGAGCAGTTCTTC. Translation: CASSPHSGVEQFF.

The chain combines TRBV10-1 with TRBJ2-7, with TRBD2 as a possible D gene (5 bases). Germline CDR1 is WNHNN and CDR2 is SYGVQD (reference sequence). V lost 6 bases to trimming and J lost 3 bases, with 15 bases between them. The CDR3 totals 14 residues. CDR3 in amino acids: CASSKRIGRYEQYF. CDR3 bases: TGCGCCAGCAGCAAGCGGATAGGGCGCTACGAGCAGTACTTC.

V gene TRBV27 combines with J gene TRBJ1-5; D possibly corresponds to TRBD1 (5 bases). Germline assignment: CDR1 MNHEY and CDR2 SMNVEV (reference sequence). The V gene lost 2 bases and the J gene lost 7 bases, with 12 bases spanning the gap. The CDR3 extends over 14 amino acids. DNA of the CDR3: TGTGCCAGCAGTTTAAATTCGGGACGGCAGCCCCAGCATTTT. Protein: CASSLNSGRQPQHF.

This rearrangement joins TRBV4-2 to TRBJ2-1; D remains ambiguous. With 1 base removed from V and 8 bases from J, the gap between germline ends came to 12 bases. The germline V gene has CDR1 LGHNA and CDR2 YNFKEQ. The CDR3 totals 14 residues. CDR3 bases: TGTGCCAGCAGCCAAGCGGACGGGTGGGATGAGCAGTTCTTC. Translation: CASSQADGWDEQFF.

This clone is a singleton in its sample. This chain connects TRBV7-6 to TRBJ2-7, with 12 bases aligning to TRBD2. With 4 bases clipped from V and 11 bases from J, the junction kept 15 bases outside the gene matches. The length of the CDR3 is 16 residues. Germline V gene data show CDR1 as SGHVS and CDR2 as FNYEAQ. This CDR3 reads CASSSGTSGPLLREYF. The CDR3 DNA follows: TGTGCCAGCAGCTCCGGGACTAGCGGGCCCCTCCTACGAGAGTACTTC.

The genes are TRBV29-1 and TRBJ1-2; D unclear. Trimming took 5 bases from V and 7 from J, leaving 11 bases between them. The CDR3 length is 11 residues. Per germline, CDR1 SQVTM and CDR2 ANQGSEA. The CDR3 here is CSVTGESGYTF. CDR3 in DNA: TGCAGCGTTACCGGGGAAAGTGGCTACACCTTC.

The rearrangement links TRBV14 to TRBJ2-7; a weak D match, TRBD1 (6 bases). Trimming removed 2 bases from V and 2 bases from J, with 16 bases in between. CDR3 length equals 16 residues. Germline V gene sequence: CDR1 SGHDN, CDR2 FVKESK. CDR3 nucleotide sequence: TGTGCCAGCAGCCAACTATCTAGGGGGAAAACCTACGAGCAGTACTTC. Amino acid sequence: CASSQLSRGKTYEQYF.